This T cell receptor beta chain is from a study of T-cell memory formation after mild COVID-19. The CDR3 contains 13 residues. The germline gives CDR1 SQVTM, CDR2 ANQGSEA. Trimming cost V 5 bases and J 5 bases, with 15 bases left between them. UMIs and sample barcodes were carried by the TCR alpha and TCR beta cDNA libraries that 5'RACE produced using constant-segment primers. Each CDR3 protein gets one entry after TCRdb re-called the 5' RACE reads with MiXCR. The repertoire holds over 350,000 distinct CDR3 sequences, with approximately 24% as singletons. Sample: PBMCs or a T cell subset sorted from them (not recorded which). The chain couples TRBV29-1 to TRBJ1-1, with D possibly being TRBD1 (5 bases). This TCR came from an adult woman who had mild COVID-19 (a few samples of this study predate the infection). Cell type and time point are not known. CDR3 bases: TGCAGCGTTCTTGAACCAGGGCGGACTGAAGCTTTCTTT. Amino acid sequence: CSVLEPGRTEAFF.